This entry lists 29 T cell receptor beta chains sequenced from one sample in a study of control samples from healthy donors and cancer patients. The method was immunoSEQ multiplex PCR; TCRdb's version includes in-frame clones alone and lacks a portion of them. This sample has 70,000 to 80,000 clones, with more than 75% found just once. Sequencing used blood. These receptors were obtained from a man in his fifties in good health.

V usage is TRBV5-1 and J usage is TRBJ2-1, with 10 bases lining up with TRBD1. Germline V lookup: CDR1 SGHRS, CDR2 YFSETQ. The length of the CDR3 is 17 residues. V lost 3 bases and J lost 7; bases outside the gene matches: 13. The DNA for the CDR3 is TGCGCCAGCAGCTCGGAGGGGGGACAGGGGATGAGGAATGAGCAGTTCTTC. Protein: CASSSEGGQGMRNEQFF. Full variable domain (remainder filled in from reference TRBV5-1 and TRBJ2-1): KAGVTQTPRYLIKTRGQQVTLSCSPISGHRSVSWYQQTPGQGLQFLFEYFSETQRNKGNFPGRFSGRQFSNSRSEMNVSTLELGDSALYLCASSSEGGQGMRNEQFFGPGTRLTVL.

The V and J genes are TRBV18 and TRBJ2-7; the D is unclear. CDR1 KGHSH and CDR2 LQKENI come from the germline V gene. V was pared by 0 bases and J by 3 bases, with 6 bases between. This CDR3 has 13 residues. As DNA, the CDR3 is TGTGCCAGCTCACCACCGGGTAACTACGAGCAGTACTTC. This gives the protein CASSPPGNYEQYF.

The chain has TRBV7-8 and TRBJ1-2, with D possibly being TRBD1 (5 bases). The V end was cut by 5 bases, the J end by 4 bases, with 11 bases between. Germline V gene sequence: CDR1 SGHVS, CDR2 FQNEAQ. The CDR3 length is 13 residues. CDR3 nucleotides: TGTGCCAGCAGCCCGGACACTGTCTATGGCTACACCTTC. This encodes CASSPDTVYGYTF.

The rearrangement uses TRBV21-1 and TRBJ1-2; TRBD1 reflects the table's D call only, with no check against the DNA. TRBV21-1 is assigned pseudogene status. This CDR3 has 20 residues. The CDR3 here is CASSKERLGQGHTTFYGYTF. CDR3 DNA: TGTGCCAGCAGCAAAGAAAGGTTGGGACAGGGCCACACGACCTTCTATGGCTACACCTTC.

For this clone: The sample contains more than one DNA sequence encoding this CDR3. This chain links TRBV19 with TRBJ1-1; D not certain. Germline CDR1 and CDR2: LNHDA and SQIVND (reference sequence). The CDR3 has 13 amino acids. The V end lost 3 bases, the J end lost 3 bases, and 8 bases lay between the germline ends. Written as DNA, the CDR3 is TGTGCCAGTAGTATGGGGTCTTACACTGAAGCTTTCTTT. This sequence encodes CASSMGSYTEAFF. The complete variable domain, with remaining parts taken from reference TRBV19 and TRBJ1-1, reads DGGITQSPKYLFRKEGQNVTLSCEQNLNHDAMYWYRQDPGQGLRLIYYSQIVNDFQKGDIAEGYSVSREKKESFPLTVTSAQKNPTAFYLCASSMGSYTEAFFGQGTRLTVV.

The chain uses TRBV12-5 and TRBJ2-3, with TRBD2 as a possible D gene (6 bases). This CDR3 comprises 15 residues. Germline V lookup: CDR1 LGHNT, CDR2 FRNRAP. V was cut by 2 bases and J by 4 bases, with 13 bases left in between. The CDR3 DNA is TGTGCTAGTGGTTTGAGTGTCGGGAGAGCAGATACGCAGTATTTT. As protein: CASGLSVGRADTQYF.

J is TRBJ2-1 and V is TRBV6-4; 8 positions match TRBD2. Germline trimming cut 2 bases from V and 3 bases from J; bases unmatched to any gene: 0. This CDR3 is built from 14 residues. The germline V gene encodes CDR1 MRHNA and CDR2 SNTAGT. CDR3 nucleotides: TGTGCCAGCAGTGACGCGGGAGGCTACAATGAGCAGTTCTTC. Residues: CASSDAGGYNEQFF.

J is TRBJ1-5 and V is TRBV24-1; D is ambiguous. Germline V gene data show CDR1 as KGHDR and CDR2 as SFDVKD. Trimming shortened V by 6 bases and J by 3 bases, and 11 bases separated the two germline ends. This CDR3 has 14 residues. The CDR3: CATSSARLNQPQHF. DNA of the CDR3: TGTGCCACCAGTTCAGCGCGCCTCAATCAGCCCCAGCATTTT.

CDR3 coding DNA: TGTGCCAGCAGACTATCAGGGGCTACCTCCTACAATGAGCAGTTCTTC. Protein: CASRLSGATSYNEQFF. The gene calls are TRBV4-2 and TRBJ2-1; D perhaps matches TRBD1 (6 bases). The germline V gene encodes CDR1 LGHNA and CDR2 YNFKEQ. This CDR3 is 16 amino acids long. The V end was cut by 6 bases, the J end by 0 bases, with 15 bases between.

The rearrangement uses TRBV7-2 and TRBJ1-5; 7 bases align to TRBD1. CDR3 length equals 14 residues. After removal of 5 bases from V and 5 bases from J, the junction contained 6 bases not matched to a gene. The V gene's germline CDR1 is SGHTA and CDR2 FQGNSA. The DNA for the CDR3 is TGTGCCAGCAGCGGAGACAGGGTCCATCAGCCCCAGCATTTT. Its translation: CASSGDRVHQPQHF.

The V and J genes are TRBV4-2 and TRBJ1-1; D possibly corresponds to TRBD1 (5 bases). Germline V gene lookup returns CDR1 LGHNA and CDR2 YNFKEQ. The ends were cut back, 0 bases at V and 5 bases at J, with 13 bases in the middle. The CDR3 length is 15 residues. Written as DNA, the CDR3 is TGTGCCAGCAGCCAAGATCCAGGGAGTGGGACTGAAGCTTTCTTT. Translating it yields CASSQDPGSGTEAFF.

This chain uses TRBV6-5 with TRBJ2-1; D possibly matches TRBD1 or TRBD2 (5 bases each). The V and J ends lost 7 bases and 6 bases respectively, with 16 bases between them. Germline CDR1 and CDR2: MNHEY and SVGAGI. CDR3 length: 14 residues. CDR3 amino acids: CASTGTTPFNEQFF. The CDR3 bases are TGTGCCAGCACTGGGACCACTCCCTTCAATGAGCAGTTCTTC.

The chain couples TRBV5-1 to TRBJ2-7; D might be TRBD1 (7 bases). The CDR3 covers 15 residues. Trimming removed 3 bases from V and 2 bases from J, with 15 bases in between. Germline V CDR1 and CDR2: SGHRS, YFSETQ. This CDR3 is CASSSGGTDTYEQYF. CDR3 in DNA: TGCGCCAGCAGCTCAGGAGGGACAGATACCTACGAGCAGTACTTC. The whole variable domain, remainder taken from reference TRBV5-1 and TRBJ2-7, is KAGVTQTPRYLIKTRGQQVTLSCSPISGHRSVSWYQQTPGQGLQFLFEYFSETQRNKGNFPGRFSGRQFSNSRSEMNVSTLELGDSALYLCASSSGGTDTYEQYFGPGTRLTVT.

CDR3 nucleotide sequence: TGCGCCAGCAGCTTGATCTCGGAGTCCACTGAAGCTTTCTTT. Translation: CASSLISESTEAFF. The J gene is TRBJ1-1, the V gene TRBV5-1; D gene uncertain. Deletions cut 1 base from V and 4 bases from J, with 11 bases between. CDR3 length: 14 amino acids. Germline CDR1 is SGHRS and CDR2 is YFSETQ. Variable domain in full (rest from reference TRBV5-1 and TRBJ1-1): KAGVTQTPRYLIKTRGQQVTLSCSPISGHRSVSWYQQTPGQGLQFLFEYFSETQRNKGNFPGRFSGRQFSNSRSEMNVSTLELGDSALYLCASSLISESTEAFFGQGTRLTVV.

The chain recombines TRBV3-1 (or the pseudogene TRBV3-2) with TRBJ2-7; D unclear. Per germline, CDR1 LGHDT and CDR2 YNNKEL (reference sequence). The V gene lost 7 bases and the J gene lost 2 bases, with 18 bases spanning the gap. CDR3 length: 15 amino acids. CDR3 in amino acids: CASISTRVRPYEQYF. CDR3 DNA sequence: TGTGCCAGCATTTCGACCAGAGTCCGCCCCTACGAGCAGTACTTC.

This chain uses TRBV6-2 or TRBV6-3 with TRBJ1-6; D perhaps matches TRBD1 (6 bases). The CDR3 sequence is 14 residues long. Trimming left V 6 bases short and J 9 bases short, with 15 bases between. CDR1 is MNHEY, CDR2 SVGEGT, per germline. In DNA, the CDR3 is TGTGCCAGCAGCGGACTCAACAGGGTTTCACCCCTCCACTTT. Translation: CASSGLNRVSPLHF.

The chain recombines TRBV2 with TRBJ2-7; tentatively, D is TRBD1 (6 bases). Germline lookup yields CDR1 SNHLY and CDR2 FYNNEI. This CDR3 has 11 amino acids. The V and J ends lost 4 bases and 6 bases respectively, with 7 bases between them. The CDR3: CASSVGGEQYF. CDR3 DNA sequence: TGTGCCAGCAGTGTAGGGGGCGAGCAGTACTTC.

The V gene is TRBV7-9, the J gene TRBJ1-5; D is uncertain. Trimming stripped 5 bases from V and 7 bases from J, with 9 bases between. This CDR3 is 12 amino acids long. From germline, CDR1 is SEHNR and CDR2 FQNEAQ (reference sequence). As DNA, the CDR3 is TGTGCCAGCAGCAACCAGGACCAGCCCCAGCATTTT. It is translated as CASSNQDQPQHF.

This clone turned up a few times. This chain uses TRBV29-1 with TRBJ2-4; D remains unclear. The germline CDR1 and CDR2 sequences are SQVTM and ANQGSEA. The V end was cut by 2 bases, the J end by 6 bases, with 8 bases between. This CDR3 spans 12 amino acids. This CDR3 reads CSVEFGLNIQYF. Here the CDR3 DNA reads TGCAGCGTTGAATTTGGTTTAAACATTCAGTACTTC.

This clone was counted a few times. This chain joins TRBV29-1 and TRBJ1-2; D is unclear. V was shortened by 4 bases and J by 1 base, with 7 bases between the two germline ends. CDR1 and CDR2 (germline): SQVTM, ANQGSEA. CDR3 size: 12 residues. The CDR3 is CSVVTDNYGYTF. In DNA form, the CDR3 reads TGCAGCGTTGTTACCGATAACTATGGCTACACCTTC.

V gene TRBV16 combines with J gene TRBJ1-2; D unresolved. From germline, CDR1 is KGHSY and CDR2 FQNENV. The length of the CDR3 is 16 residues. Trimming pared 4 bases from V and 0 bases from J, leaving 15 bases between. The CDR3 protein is CASSPVEVPSNYGYTF. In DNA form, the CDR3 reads TGTGCCAGCAGCCCTGTCGAGGTACCCTCTAACTATGGCTACACCTTC.

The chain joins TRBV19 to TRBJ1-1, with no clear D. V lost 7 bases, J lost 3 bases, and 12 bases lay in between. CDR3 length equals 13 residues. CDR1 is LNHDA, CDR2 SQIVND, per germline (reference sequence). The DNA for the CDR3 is TGTGCCAGTAAGAGGGAGGGCCACACTGAAGCTTTCTTT. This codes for CASKREGHTEAFF. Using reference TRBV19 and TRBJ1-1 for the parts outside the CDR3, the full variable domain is DGGITQSPKYLFRKEGQNVTLSCEQNLNHDAMYWYRQDPGQGLRLIYYSQIVNDFQKGDIAEGYSVSREKKESFPLTVTSAQKNPTAFYLCASKREGHTEAFFGQGTRLTVV.

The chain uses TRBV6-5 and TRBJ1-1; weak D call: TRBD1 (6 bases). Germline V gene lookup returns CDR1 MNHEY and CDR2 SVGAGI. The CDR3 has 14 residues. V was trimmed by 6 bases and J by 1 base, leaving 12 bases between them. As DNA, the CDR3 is TGTGCCAGCAGACAGGGTCTAAGGAACACTGAAGCTTTCTTT. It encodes CASRQGLRNTEAFF.

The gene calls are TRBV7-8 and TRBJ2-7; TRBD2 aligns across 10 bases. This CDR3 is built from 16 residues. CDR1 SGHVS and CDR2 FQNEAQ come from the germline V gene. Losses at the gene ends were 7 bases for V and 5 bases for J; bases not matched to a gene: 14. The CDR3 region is CASKKIAGGIPHEQYF. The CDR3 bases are TGTGCCAGCAAGAAGATAGCGGGAGGTATCCCCCACGAGCAGTACTTC. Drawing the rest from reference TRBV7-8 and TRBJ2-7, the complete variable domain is GAGVSQSPRYKVAKRGQDVALRCDPISGHVSLFWYQQALGQGPEFLTYFQNEAQLDKSGLPSDRFFAERPEGSVSTLKIQRTQQEDSAVYLCASKKIAGGIPHEQYFGPGTRLTVT.

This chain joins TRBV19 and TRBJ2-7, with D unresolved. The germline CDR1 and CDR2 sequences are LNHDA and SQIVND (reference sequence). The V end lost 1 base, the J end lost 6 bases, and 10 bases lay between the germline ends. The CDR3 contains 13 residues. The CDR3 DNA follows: TGTGCCAGTAGTATAGGGGCAGTTGGCGAGCAGTACTTC. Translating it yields CASSIGAVGEQYF.

CDR3 coding DNA: TGTGCCAGCAGCTTAGGCCCGTATTCTGATCAGCCCCAGCATTTT. Protein sequence: CASSLGPYSDQPQHF. This sequence joins TRBV11-2 and TRBJ1-5, with no clear D. Trimming removed 1 base at V and 5 bases at J, with 12 bases between. The germline gives CDR1 SGHAT, CDR2 FQNNGV. This CDR3 has 15 amino acids.

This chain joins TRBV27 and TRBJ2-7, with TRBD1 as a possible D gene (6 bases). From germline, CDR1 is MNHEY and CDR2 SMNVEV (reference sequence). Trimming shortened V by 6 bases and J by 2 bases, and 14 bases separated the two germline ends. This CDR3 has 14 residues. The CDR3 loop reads CASSPDRSTYEQYF. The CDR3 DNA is TGTGCCAGCAGCCCCGACAGGTCCACCTACGAGCAGTACTTC.

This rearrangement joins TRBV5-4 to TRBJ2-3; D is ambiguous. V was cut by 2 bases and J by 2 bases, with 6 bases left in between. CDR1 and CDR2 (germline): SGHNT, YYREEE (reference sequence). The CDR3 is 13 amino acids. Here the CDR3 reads CASSLAATDTQYF. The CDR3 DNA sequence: TGTGCCAGCAGCTTAGCAGCCACAGATACGCAGTATTTT. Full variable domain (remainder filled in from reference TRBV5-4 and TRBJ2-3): ETGVTQSPTHLIKTRGQQVTLRCSSQSGHNTVSWYQQALGQGPQFIFQYYREEENGRGNFPPRFSGLQFPNYSSELNVNALELDDSALYLCASSLAATDTQYFGPGTRLTVL.

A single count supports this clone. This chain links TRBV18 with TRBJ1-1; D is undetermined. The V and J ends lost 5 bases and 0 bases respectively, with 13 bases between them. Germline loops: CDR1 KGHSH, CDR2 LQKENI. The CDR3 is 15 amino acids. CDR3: CASSLTEEMNTEAFF. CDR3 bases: TGTGCCAGCTCATTAACGGAGGAAATGAACACTGAAGCTTTCTTT. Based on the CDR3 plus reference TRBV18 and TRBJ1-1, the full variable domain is NAGVMQNPRHLVRRRGQEARLRCSPMKGHSHVYWYRQLPEEGLKFMVYLQKENIIDESGMPKERFSAEFPKEGPSILRIQQVVRGDSAAYFCASSLTEEMNTEAFFGQGTRLTVV.